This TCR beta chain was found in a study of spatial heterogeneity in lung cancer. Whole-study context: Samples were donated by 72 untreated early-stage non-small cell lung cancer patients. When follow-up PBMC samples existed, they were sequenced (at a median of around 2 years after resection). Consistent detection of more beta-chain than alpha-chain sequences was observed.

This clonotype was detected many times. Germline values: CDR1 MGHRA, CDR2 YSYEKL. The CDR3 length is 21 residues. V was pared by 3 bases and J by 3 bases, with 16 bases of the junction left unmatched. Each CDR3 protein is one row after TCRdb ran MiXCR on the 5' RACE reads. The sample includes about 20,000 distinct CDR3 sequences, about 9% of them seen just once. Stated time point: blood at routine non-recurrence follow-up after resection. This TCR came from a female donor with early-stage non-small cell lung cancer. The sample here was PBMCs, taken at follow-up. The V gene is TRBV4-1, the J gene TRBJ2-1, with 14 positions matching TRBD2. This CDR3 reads CASSQTRLGLAGGPVYNEQFF. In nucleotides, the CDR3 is TGCGCCAGCAGCCAGACCAGACTCGGACTAGCGGGAGGTCCCGTCTACAATGAGCAGTTCTTC.